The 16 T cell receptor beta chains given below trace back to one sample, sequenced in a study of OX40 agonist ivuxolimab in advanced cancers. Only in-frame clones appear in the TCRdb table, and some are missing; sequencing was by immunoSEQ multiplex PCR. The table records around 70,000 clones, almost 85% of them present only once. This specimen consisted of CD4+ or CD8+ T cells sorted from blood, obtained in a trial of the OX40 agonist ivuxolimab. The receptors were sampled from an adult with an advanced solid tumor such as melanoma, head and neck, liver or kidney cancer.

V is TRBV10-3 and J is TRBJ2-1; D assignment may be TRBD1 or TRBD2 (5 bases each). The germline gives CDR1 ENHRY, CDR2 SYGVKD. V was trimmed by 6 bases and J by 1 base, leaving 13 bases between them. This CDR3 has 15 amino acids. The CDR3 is CAIRRVGESYNEQFF. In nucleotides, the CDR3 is TGTGCCATCAGGAGAGTGGGGGAGTCCTACAATGAGCAGTTCTTC.

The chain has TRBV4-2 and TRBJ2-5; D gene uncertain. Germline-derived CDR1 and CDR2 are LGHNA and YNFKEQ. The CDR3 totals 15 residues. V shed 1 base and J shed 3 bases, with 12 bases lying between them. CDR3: CASSQVFSREETQYF. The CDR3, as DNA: TGTGCCAGCAGCCAAGTTTTTAGTAGAGAAGAGACCCAGTACTTC.

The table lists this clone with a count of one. The CDR3 protein is CASSQARVLDTGELFF. The DNA for the CDR3 is TGTGCCAGCAGCCAAGCGAGGGTGTTGGACACCGGGGAGCTGTTTTTT. The chain uses TRBV7-9 and TRBJ2-2, with D perhaps TRBD2 (5 bases). Trimming took 5 bases from V and 3 from J, leaving 16 bases between them. The CDR3 extends over 16 amino acids. Germline CDR1 is SEHNR and CDR2 is FQNEAQ (reference sequence).

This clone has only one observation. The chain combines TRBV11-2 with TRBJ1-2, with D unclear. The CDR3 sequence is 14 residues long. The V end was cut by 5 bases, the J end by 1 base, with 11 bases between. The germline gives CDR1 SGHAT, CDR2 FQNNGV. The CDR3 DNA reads TGTGCCAGCAGCGGAACGGCGAATAACTATGGCTACACCTTC. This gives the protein CASSGTANNYGYTF.

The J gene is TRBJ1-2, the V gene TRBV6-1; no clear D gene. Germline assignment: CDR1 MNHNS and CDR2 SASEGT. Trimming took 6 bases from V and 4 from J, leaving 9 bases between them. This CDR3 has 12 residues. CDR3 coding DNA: TGTGCCAGCAGGTGGGAAAGCTATGGCTACACCTTC. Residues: CASRWESYGYTF.

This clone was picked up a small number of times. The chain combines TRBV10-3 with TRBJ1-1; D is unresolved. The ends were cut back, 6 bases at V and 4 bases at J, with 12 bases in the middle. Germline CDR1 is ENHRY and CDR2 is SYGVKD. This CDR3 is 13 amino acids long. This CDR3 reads CAISDKGGTEAFF. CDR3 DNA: TGTGCCATCAGCGATAAGGGAGGCACTGAAGCTTTCTTT.

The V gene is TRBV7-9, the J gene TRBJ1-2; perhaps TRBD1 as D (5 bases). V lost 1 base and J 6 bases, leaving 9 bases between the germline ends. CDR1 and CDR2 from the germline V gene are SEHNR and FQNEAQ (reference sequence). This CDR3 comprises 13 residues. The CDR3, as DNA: TGTGCCAGCAGCTTAGTAGTAGGGGATGGCTACACCTTC. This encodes CASSLVVGDGYTF. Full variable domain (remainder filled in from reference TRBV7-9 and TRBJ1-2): DTGVSQNPRHKITKRGQNVTFRCDPISEHNRLYWYRQTLGQGPEFLTYFQNEAQLEKSRLLSDRFSAERPKGSFSTLEIQRTEQGDSAMYLCASSLVVGDGYTFGSGTRLTVV.

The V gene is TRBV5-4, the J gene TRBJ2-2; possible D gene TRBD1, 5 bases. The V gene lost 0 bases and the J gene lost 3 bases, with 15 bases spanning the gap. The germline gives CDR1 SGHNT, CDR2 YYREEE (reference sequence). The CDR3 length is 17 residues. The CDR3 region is CASSLARTLFDTGELFF. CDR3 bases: TGTGCCAGCAGCTTGGCCCGGACACTTTTCGACACCGGGGAGCTGTTTTTT.

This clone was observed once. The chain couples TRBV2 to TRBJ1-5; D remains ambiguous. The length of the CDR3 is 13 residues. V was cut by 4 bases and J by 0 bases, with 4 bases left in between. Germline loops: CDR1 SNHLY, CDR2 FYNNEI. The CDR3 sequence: CASSADSNQPQHF. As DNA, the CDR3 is TGTGCCAGCAGTGCGGATAGCAATCAGCCCCAGCATTTT.

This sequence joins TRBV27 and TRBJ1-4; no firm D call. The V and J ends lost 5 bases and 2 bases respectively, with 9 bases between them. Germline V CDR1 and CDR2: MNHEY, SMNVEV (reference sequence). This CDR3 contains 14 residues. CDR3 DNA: TGTGCCAGCAGTCAGTGGCAGACTAATGAAAAACTGTTTTTT. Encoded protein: CASSQWQTNEKLFF.

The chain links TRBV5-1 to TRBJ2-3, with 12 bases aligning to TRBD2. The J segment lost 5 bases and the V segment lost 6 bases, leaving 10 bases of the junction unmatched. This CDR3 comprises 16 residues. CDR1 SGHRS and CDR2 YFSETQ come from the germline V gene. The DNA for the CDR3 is TGCGCCAGCACCACCCTAGGGGGACTAGCGGGAGATACGCAGTATTTT. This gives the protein CASTTLGGLAGDTQYF.

CDR3 region: CASSLQGDTEAFF. The CDR3 DNA follows: TGTGCCAGCAGTTTACAGGGGGACACTGAAGCTTTCTTT. The chain couples TRBV28 to TRBJ1-1; TRBD1 aligns across 7 bases. CDR3 length: 13 residues. The J segment lost 3 bases and the V segment lost 2 bases, leaving 0 bases of the junction unmatched. Germline CDR1 is MDHEN and CDR2 is SYDVKM.

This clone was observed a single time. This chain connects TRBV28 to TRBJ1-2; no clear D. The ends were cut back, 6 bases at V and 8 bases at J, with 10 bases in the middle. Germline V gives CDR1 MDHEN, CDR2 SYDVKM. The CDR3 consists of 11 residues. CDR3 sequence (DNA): TGTGCCAGCAGCTCGGTTAGAGGCTACACCTTC. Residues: CASSSVRGYTF.

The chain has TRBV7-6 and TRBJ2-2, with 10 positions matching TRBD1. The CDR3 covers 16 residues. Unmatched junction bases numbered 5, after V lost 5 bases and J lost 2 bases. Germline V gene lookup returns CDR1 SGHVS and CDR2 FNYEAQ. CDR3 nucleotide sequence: TGTGCCAGCAGCGCGACGACAGGGGGCAACACCGGGGAGCTGTTTTTT. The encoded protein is CASSATTGGNTGELFF.

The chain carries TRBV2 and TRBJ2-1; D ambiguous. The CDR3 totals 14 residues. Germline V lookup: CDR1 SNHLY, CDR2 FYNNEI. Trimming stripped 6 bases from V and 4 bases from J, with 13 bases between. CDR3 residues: CASRTLGEYNEQFF. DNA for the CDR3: TGTGCCAGCAGGACCCTAGGAGAATACAATGAGCAGTTCTTC.

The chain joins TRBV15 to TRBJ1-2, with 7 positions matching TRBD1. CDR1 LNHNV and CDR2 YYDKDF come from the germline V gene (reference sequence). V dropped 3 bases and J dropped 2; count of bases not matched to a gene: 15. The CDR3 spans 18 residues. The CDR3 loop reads CATSRGGLLRDSNYGYTF. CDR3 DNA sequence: TGTGCCACCAGCAGGGGGGGTTTACTGCGGGACAGCAACTATGGCTACACCTTC.